The source of this T cell receptor (beta chain) is a study of OX40 agonist ivuxolimab in advanced cancers. Study background: The patients received ivuxolimab by intravenous route every 2 weeks at 0.01 to 10 mg/kg. Cohort: 80% to 85% men, mean age around 61, aged about 23 to 79.

V was trimmed by 3 bases and J by 4 bases, leaving 11 bases between them. CDR1 SNHLY and CDR2 FYNNEI come from the germline V gene. There are 14 residues in the CDR3. Sequenced by immunoSEQ multiplex PCR; TCRdb stores in-frame clones only, minus some. The data hold about 84,000 clones, with about 89% observed a single time. This clonotype originated in an adult with an advanced solid tumor such as melanoma, head and neck, liver or kidney cancer. The chain carries TRBV2 and TRBJ2-3, with a weak D call TRBD2 (5 bases). Source: CD4+ or CD8+ T cells sorted from blood, taken in a trial of the OX40 agonist ivuxolimab. The CDR3 DNA reads as TGTGCCAGCAGTGATGGGCGGGTCCCAGATACGCAGTATTTT. This encodes CASSDGRVPDTQYF.